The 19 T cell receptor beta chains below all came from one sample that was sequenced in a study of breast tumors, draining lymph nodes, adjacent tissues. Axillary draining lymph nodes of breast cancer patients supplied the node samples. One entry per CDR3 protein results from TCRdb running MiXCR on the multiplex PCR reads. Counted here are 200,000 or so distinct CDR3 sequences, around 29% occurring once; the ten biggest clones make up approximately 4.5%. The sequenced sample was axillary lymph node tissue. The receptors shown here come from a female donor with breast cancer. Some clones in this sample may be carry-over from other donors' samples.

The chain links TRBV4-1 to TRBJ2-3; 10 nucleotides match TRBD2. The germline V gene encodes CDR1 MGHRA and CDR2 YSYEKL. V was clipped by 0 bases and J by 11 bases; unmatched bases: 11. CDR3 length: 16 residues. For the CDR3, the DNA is TGCGCCAGCAGCCAAGATCCTAGCGGGAGTTACAATGAGCAGTATTTT. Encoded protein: CASSQDPSGSYNEQYF.

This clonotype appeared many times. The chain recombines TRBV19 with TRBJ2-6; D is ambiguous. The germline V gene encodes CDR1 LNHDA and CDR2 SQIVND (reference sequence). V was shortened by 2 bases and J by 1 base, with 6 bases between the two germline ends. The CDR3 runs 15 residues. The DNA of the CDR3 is TGTGCCAGTAGTATAAAAAGTTCTGGGGCCAACGTCCTGACTTTC. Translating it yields CASSIKSSGANVLTF. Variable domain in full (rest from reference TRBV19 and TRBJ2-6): DGGITQSPKYLFRKEGQNVTLSCEQNLNHDAMYWYRQDPGQGLRLIYYSQIVNDFQKGDIAEGYSVSREKKESFPLTVTSAQKNPTAFYLCASSIKSSGANVLTFGAGSRLTVL.

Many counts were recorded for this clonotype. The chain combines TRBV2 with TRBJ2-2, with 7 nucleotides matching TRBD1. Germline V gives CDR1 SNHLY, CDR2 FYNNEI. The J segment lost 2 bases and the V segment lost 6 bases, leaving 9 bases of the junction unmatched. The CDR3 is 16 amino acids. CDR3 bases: TGTGCCAGCAGCTTCTCCGGGACAGCAAACACCGGGGAGCTGTTTTTT. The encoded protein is CASSFSGTANTGELFF.

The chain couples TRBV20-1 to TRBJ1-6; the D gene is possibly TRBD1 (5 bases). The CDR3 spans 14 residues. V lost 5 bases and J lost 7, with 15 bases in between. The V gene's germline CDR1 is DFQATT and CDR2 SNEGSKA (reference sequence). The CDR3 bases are TGCAGTGCTGAGACCGGGACGGTGAATTCACCCCTCCACTTT. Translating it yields CSAETGTVNSPLHF.

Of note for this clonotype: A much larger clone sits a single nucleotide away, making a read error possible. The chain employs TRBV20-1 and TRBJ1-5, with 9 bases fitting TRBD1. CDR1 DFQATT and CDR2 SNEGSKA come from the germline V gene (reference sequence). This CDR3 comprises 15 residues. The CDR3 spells CSARSGTGSTQPQHF. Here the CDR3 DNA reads TGCAGTGCTAGGTCCGGGACAGGGAGCACTCAGCCCCAGCATTTT.

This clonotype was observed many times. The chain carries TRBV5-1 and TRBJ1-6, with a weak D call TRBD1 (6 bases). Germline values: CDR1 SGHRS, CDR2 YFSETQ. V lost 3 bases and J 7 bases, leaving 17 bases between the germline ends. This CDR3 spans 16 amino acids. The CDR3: CASSSGPQGPNSPLHF. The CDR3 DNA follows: TGCGCCAGCAGCTCGGGGCCGCAGGGGCCAAATTCACCCCTCCACTTT.

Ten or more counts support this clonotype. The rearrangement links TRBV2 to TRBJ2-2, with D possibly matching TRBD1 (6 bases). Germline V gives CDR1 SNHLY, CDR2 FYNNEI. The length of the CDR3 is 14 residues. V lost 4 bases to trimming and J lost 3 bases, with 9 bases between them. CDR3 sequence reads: CASSVQGHTGELFF. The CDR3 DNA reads TGTGCCAGCAGTGTTCAGGGGCACACCGGGGAGCTGTTTTTT.

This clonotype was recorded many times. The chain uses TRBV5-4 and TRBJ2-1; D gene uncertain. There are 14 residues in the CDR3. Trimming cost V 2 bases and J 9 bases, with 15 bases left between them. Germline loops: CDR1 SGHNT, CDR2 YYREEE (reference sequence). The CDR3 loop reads CASSLTNSPGEQFF. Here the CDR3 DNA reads TGTGCCAGCAGCTTAACAAACTCCCCGGGTGAGCAGTTCTTC. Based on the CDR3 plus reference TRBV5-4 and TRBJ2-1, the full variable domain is ETGVTQSPTHLIKTRGQQVTLRCSSQSGHNTVSWYQQALGQGPQFIFQYYREEENGRGNFPPRFSGLQFPNYSSELNVNALELDDSALYLCASSLTNSPGEQFFGPGTRLTVL.

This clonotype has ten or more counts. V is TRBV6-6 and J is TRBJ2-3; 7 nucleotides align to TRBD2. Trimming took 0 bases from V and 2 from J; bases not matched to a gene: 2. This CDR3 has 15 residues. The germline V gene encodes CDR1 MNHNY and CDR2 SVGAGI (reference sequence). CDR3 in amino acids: CASSYSGGATDTQYF. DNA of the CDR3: TGTGCCAGCAGTTACTCGGGAGGGGCCACAGATACGCAGTATTTT.

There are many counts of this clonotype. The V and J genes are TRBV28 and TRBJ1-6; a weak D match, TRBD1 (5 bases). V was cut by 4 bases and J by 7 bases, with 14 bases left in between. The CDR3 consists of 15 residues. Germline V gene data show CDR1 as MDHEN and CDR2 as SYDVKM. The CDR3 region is CASSSPRGRNSPLHF. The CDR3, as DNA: TGTGCCAGCAGTTCCCCGCGGGGACGGAATTCACCCCTCCACTTT. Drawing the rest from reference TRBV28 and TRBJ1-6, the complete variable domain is DVKVTQSSRYLVKRTGEKVFLECVQDMDHENMFWYRQDPGLGLRLIYFSYDVKMKEKGDIPEGYSVSREKKERFSLILESASTNQTSMYLCASSSPRGRNSPLHFGNGTRLTVT.

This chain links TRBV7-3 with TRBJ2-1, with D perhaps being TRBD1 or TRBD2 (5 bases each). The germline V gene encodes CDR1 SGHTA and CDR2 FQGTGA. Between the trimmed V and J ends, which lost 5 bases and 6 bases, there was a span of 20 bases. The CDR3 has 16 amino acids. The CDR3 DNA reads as TGTGCCAGCAGCGTAGGAACAGGCCTAGCTTCCAATGAGCAGTTCTTC. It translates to CASSVGTGLASNEQFF.

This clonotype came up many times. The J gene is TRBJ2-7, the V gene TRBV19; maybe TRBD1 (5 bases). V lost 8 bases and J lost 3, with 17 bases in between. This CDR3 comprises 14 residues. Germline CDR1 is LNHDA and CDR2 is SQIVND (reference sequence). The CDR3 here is CASAFQGVNYEQYF. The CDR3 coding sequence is TGTGCCAGTGCCTTCCAAGGGGTTAACTACGAGCAGTACTTC. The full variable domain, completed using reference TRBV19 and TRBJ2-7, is DGGITQSPKYLFRKEGQNVTLSCEQNLNHDAMYWYRQDPGQGLRLIYYSQIVNDFQKGDIAEGYSVSREKKESFPLTVTSAQKNPTAFYLCASAFQGVNYEQYFGPGTRLTVT.

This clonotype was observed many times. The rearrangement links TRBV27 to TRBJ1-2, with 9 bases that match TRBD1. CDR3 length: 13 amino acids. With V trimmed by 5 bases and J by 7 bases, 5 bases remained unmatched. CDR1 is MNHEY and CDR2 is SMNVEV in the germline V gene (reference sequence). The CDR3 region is CASSTTGGAGYTF. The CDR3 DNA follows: TGTGCCAGCAGTACGACAGGGGGAGCTGGCTACACCTTC.

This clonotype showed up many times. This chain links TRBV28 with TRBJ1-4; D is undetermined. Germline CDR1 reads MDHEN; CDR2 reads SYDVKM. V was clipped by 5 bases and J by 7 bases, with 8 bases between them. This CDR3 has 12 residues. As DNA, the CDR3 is TGTGCCAGCAGTCCCAGCACTGAAAAACTGTTTTTT. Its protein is CASSPSTEKLFF.

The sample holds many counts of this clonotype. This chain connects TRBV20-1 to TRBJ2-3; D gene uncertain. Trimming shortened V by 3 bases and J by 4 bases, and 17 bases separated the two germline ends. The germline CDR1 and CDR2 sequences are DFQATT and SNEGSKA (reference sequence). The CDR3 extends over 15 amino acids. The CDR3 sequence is CSASLAAFGADTQYF. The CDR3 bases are TGCAGTGCTAGTTTGGCGGCCTTTGGCGCAGATACGCAGTATTTT.

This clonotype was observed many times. This CDR3 reads CASSQDGGRNQPQHF. CDR3 nucleotide sequence: TGTGCCAGCAGCCAAGATGGAGGGAGGAATCAGCCCCAGCATTTT. The chain couples TRBV3-1 to TRBJ1-5; no definite D call. The germline CDR1 and CDR2 sequences are LGHDT and YNNKEL (reference sequence). V lost 0 bases and J 4 bases, leaving 10 bases between the germline ends. The CDR3 is 15 residues long.

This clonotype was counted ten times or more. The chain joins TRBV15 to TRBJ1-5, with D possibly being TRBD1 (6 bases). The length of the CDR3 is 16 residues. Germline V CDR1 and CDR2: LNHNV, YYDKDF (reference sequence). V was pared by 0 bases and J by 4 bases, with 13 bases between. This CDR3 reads CATSRDRGGLNQPQHF. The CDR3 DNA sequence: TGTGCCACCAGCAGAGACCGGGGGGGGCTGAATCAGCCCCAGCATTTT.

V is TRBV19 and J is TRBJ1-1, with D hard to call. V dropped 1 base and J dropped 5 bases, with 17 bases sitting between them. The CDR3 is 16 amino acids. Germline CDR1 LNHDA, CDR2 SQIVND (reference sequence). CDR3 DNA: TGTGCCAGTAGTATAGTTGAGGGATCGGCGAGAACTGAAGCTTTCTTT. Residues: CASSIVEGSARTEAFF.

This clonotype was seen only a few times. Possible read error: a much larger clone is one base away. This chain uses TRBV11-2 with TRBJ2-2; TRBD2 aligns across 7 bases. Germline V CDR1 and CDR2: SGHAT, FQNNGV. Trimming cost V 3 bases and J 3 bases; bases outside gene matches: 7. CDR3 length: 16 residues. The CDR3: CASSLSGGTDTGELFF. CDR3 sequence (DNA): TGTGCCAGCAGCTTGTCCGGGGGGACTGACACCGGGGAGCTGTTTTTT.